The rows below give T cell receptor beta chains drawn from one sample of a study of siplizumab effects on memory and regulatory T cells. Sequencing was performed with immunoSEQ multiplex PCR; in TCRdb, only in-frame clones are kept and a portion is missing. The repertoire consists of roughly 100,000 clones, with approximately 94% occurring once and the leading ten covering approximately 0.3%. The sample was CD4+ T cells sorted from blood. The receptors were sampled from a human donor in good health. Each CDR3 is given with its conserved first and last residue. A D gene is named only where the DNA matches it firmly. Clone size is shown for a subset of rows, as once, few, many or a class of expanded clone.

V gene	clone size	J gene	D gene	CDR3 DNA	CDR3 protein
TRBV5-4	.	TRBJ2-6	.	TGTGCCAGCAGCCCTGGGACCGACTCTGGGGCCAACGTCCTGACTTTC	CASSPGTDSGANVLTF
TRBV2	.	TRBJ1-2	.	TGTGCCAGCAGTACTTCTCGGACAGAGAACTATGGCTACACCTTC	CASSTSRTENYGYTF
TRBV5-8	.	TRBJ1-5	TRBD1	TGTGCCAGCAGCCCGGGGGACAGCTACCTTAATCAGCCCCAGCATTTT	CASSPGDSYLNQPQHF
TRBV7-9	once	TRBJ1-2	.	TGTGCCAGCAGCTTAGGAGCAGTGCAGGGAATATATGGCTACACCTTC	CASSLGAVQGIYGYTF
TRBV5-4	.	TRBJ2-1	.	TGTGCCAGCAGCGATGAAGGACGTGCCCACAATGAGCAGTTCTTC	CASSDEGRAHNEQFF
TRBV15	.	TRBJ1-4	.	TGTGCCACCAGCAGCCCGGGAGTTGGGGAAAAACTGTTTTTT	CATSSPGVGEKLFF
TRBV5-4	.	TRBJ1-5	.	TGTGCCAGCAGCCATGACCCGACCCAGGCGCCCCAGCATTTT	CASSHDPTQAPQHF
TRBV19	.	TRBJ1-3	.	TGTGCCAGTAGTACCCGACAGTCAGCTGGAAACACCATATATTTT	CASSTRQSAGNTIYF
TRBV30	.	TRBJ2-7	.	TGTGCCTGGAGTGGGTTGGGGCTACCCTACGAGCAGTACTTC	CAWSGLGLPYEQYF
TRBV6-5	.	TRBJ2-5	.	TGTGCCAGCAGTTACTCAGTTGGGGAGACCCAGTACTTC	CASSYSVGETQYF
TRBV6-1	.	TRBJ1-1	.	TGTGCCAGCACGAGGGAACATGGGAACACTGAAGCTTTCTTT	CASTREHGNTEAFF
TRBV9	.	TRBJ2-3	TRBD2	TGTGCCAGCAGCGTTAGCGGGGGGGCCACAGATACGCAGTATTTT	CASSVSGGATDTQYF
TRBV5-1	.	TRBJ2-3	.	TGCGCCAGCAGCTTGGCGTCAGCTAGCACAGATACGCAGTATTTT	CASSLASASTDTQYF
TRBV19	.	TRBJ2-7	TRBD2	TGTGCCAGTAGTATGGGACTAGCGACTACCTACGAGCAGTACTTC	CASSMGLATTYEQYF
TRBV10-3	.	TRBJ2-1	TRBD2	TGTGCCATCAGTGAGTCCCGGGGACTAGCGGGATTTAAAGAGCAGTTCTTC	CAISESRGLAGFKEQFF
TRBV5-5	once	TRBJ1-5	.	TGTGCCAGCAGCCATCCAAAATTTAGGCCCGGGCAAGGTTCGGGTCAGCCCCAGCATTTT	CASSHPKFRPGQGSGQPQHF
TRBV19	.	TRBJ2-1	.	TGTGCCAGTAGTATACAGGTTTACAATGAGCAGTTCTTC	CASSIQVYNEQFF
TRBV19	.	TRBJ2-1	.	TGTGCCAGTAGTATGGTGGGGGTGACTAGCAATGAGCAGTTCTTC	CASSMVGVTSNEQFF
TRBV4-1	.	TRBJ1-3	.	TGCGCCAGCAGCCAAGAGGGTAACATCGGGTATGGAAACACCATATATTTT	CASSQEGNIGYGNTIYF
TRBV9	.	TRBJ1-2	.	TGTGCCAGCAGCGTAGAAACGGGTACTTATGGCTACACCTTC	CASSVETGTYGYTF
TRBV10-3	.	TRBJ2-5	TRBD2	TGTGCCATCAGGAGTAGCGGGAGGGATGAGCAGTACTTC	CAIRSSGRDEQYF
TRBV11-3	.	TRBJ2-7	TRBD2	TGTGCCAGCAGCCCGGGGACTAGTGGCTACGAGCAGTACTTC	CASSPGTSGYEQYF
TRBV18	.	TRBJ2-7	.	TGTGCCAGCTCACCCGGGGGACAGACATACGAGCAGTACTTC	CASSPGGQTYEQYF
TRBV5-1	.	TRBJ1-4	.	TGCGCCAGCAGCAAAACACGGACAACTAATGAAAAACTGTTTTTT	CASSKTRTTNEKLFF
TRBV14	.	TRBJ2-3	TRBD1	TGTGCCAGCAGCCAACCCACAGGGGTGTCAAGCACAGATACGCAGTATTTT	CASSQPTGVSSTDTQYF
TRBV7-2	.	TRBJ1-2	TRBD1	TGTGCCAGCAGCTTGACAGGGGACTATGGCTACACCTTC	CASSLTGDYGYTF
TRBV5-4	once	TRBJ1-1	.	TGTGCCAGCAGCTTGCATACAGACCTTGAAGCTTTCTTT	CASSLHTDLEAFF
TRBV23-1	.	TRBJ2-2	.	TGCGCCAGCAGTCAATCGGGGGAAAGTGACACCGGGGAGCTGTTTTTT	CASSQSGESDTGELFF